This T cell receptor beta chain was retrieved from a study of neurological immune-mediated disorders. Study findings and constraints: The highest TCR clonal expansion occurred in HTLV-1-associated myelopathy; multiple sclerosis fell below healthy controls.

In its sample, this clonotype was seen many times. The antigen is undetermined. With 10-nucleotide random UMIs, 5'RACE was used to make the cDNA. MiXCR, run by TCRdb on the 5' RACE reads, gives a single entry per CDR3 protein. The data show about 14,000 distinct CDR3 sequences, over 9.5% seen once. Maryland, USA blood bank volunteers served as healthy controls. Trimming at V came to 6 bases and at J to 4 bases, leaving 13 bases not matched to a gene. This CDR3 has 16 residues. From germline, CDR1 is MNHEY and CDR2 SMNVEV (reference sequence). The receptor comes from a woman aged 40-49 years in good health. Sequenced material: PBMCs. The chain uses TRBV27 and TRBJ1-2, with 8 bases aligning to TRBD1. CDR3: CASRGTGPLNTYGYTF. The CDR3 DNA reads TGTGCCAGCAGGGGGACAGGCCCTTTGAACACCTATGGCTACACCTTC.